This is a list of T cell receptor beta chains from one sample in a study of T cell responses to AZD1222 COVID-19 vaccine. This table comes from immunoSEQ multiplex PCR, and its TCRdb copy is limited to in-frame clones, with some not included. The sample holds more than 150,000 clones, 90% seen once. The starting material was peripheral blood, obtained on day 0 of AZD1222 vaccination. The receptors originated from an adult in good health. Both conserved end residues are part of each CDR3. D genes are given only for firm matches. Size is stated for part of the rows, as once, few or many counts, or as a class when the clone is expanded.

d_call,j_call,v_call,clone_size,cdr3_nt,cdr3_aa
NA,TRBJ2-7,TRBV6-5,NA,TGTGCCAGCAGTTACGACGACTACGAGCAGTACTTC,CASSYDDYEQYF
NA,TRBJ2-1,TRBV29-1,NA,TGCAGCGTCGAATCCGACAACTACAATGAGCAGTTCTTC,CSVESDNYNEQFF
TRBD1,TRBJ1-1,TRBV14,NA,TGTGCCAGCAGCCGCCCAGGGGGGTCGGGCACTGAAGCTTTCTTT,CASSRPGGSGTEAFF
TRBD2,TRBJ2-1,TRBV30,once,TGTGCCTGGAGTCCCCGGACTAGCGGGATTTACAATGAGCAGTTCTTC,CAWSPRTSGIYNEQFF
NA,TRBJ2-7,TRBV19,NA,TGTGCCAGTAGTCTACGGACAGAGTACGAGCAGTACTTC,CASSLRTEYEQYF
NA,TRBJ1-5,TRBV5-6,NA,TGTGCCAGCAGCTTGAGGGGGATTAGCAATCAGCCCCAGCATTTT,CASSLRGISNQPQHF
NA,TRBJ2-7,TRBV25-1,NA,TGTGCCAGCAGTCAACTAGTCGCAGGACTCTACGAGCAGTACTTC,CASSQLVAGLYEQYF
NA,TRBJ2-3,TRBV5-1,NA,TGCGCCAGCAGCGTACAGGACTTCTCTAGCACAGATACGCAGTATTTT,CASSVQDFSSTDTQYF
NA,TRBJ1-3,TRBV25-1,NA,TGTGCCAGCAGTCCCCGCCGTTCTGGAAACACCATATATTTT,CASSPRRSGNTIYF
TRBD2,TRBJ2-1,TRBV11-2,once,TGTGCCAGCAGCTTCGGACTAGCGGGAGGGCATCACAATGAGCAGTTCTTC,CASSFGLAGGHHNEQFF
NA,TRBJ2-2,TRBV4-2,NA,TGTGCCAGCAGCCAATTGGGAGTCGAGGGGAACACCGGGGAGCTGTTTTTT,CASSQLGVEGNTGELFF
TRBD1,TRBJ2-1,TRBV5-1,NA,TGCGCCAGCAGCTTGGTACAGGGGCGGAACTCCTACAATGAGCAGTTCTTC,CASSLVQGRNSYNEQFF
NA,TRBJ1-1,TRBV2,NA,TGTGCCAGCAGTGGGACCAAGTCGGAAGCTTTCTTT,CASSGTKSEAFF
NA,TRBJ2-7,TRBV5-4,NA,TGTGCCAGCAGCACTACCTACGAGCAGTACTTC,CASSTTYEQYF
NA,TRBJ1-4,TRBV27,NA,TGTGCCAGCAGTTCCCCGGACAAGGATGAAAAACTGTTTTTT,CASSSPDKDEKLFF
NA,TRBJ1-1,TRBV5-5,NA,TGTGCCAGCAGCTTGGGTGTAGACACTGAAGCTTTCTTT,CASSLGVDTEAFF
TRBD2,TRBJ2-1,TRBV28,NA,TGTGCCAGCAGTTTAAGGTTCGCTAGCGGGAGGCGTGAGCAGTTCTTC,CASSLRFASGRREQFF
NA,TRBJ1-1,TRBV6-5,NA,TGTGCCAGCAGTTACTCGGCCGGGACTGAAGCTTTCTTT,CASSYSAGTEAFF
NA,TRBJ1-4,TRBV7-9,NA,TGTGCCAGCAGCTTTAAGGTTAATGAAAAACTGTTTTTT,CASSFKVNEKLFF
TRBD1,TRBJ2-7,TRBV29-1,NA,TGCAGCGTCTATGGACAGGGCGGCTACGAGCAGTACTTC,CSVYGQGGYEQYF
TRBD1,TRBJ1-5,TRBV7-9,NA,TGTGCCAGCAGCATGGGGGACAGCCCTGTTCAGCCCCAGCATTTT,CASSMGDSPVQPQHF
NA,TRBJ2-3,TRBV5-1,NA,TGCGCCAGCAGCTTGGCCGCACTCGGGCTGTTACGGGGCGACACAGATACGCAGTATTTT,CASSLAALGLLRGDTDTQYF
TRBD1,TRBJ2-7,TRBV6-5,once,TGTGCCAGCAGTTACGCGGACAGGGGCGAGCAGTACTTC,CASSYADRGEQYF
NA,TRBJ1-6,TRBV7-3,NA,TGTGCCAGCAGCTTCCAAAGGGACCCAAATTCACCCCTCCACTTT,CASSFQRDPNSPLHF
TRBD1,TRBJ1-5,TRBV9,NA,TGTGCCAGCAGCCCGACAGGGGGCCATCAGCCCCAGCATTTT,CASSPTGGHQPQHF
NA,TRBJ1-1,TRBV5-6,NA,TGTGCCAGCAGCTTGTTGAGGGATATGAACACTGAAGCTTTCTTT,CASSLLRDMNTEAFF
NA,TRBJ2-7,TRBV7-2,NA,TGTGCCAGCAGCGGAAGGGCTAGCAACTTCTACGAGCAGTACTTC,CASSGRASNFYEQYF
TRBD1,TRBJ1-5,TRBV19,NA,TGTGCCAGTAGTGTGACAGGGTCGGGGACCAATCAGCCCCAGCATTTT,CASSVTGSGTNQPQHF
NA,TRBJ1-2,TRBV6-5,NA,TGTGCCAGCAGTTACTCCACCCGACATGGCTACACCTTC,CASSYSTRHGYTF
TRBD1,TRBJ1-3,TRBV7-9,NA,TGTGCCAGCAGCTTGGGACAGGATTTGAACACCATATATTTT,CASSLGQDLNTIYF
TRBD1,TRBJ1-5,TRBV6-5,NA,TGTGCCAGCAGCCGCTCCGACAGGGGCGGTCAGCCCCAGCATTTT,CASSRSDRGGQPQHF
NA,TRBJ1-2,TRBV9,NA,TGTGCCAGCAGCGTAGGCAATCAGGGAAACTATGGCTACACCTTC,CASSVGNQGNYGYTF
TRBD2,TRBJ2-1,TRBV4-2,NA,TGTGCCAGCAGCCACGAGACTAGCGGGAGTTGGAATGAGCAGTTCTTC,CASSHETSGSWNEQFF
TRBD2,TRBJ2-7,TRBV5-3,NA,TGTGCCAGAAGCTCTAGCGGGAGTCGGGTCTACGAGCAGTACTTC,CARSSSGSRVYEQYF
NA,TRBJ2-1,TRBV7-9,once,TGTGCCAGCAGCAGGGAGTTTTACCGTTACAATGAGCAGTTCTTC,CASSREFYRYNEQFF
TRBD2,TRBJ2-5,TRBV10-1,NA,TGCGCCAGCAGTGATCCCTGGGTTTCGGCTAGCGGGAGGTATGAGACCCAGTACTTC,CASSDPWVSASGRYETQYF
TRBD1,TRBJ1-2,TRBV12-3/TRBV12-4,NA,TGTGCCAGCAGTCGGACAGGGTATGGCTACACCTTC,CASSRTGYGYTF
TRBD2,TRBJ2-1,TRBV2,NA,TGTGCCAGCAGTGGGTCTGGACTAGCGGAGTTCAATGAGCAGTTCTTC,CASSGSGLAEFNEQFF